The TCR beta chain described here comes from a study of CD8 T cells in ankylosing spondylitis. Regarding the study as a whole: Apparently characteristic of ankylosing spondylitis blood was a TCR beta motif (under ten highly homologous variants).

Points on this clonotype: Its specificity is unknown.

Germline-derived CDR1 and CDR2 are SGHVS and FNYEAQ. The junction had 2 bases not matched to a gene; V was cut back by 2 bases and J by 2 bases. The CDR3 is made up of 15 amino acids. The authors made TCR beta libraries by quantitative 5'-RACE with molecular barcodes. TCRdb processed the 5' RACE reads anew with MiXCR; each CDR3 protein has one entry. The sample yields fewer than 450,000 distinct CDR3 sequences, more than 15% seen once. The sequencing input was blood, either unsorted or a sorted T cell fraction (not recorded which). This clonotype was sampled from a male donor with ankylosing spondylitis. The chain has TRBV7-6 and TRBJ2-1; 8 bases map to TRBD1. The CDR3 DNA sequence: TGTGCCAGCAGCTTACAGGGGGCTGCCTACAATGAGCAGTTCTTC. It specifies CASSLQGAAYNEQFF.